The present entry profiles one T cell receptor beta chain with its context. Its antigen remains unknown. This entry comes from a study of beta chain features in type 1 diabetes. CD4+ naive, central memory, regulatory and stem cell-like memory subsets were isolated by sorting on CD45RO/CCR7/CD25/CD127/CD95/CD27. Expressed TCRB transcripts were sequenced after all isolated RNA was converted to cDNA. The protocol was immunoSEQ multiplex PCR, while the TCRdb copy is restricted to in-frame clones and leaves out a portion. The data contain a few hundred thousand clones, approximately 25% of them seen just once; the ten biggest clones take up more than 0.009%. Looked up from germline, CDR1 is SGHTA and CDR2 is FQGNSA. The CDR3 runs 15 residues. Trimming shortened V by 1 base and J by 7 bases, and 16 bases separated the two germline ends. Study results and caveats: Shortening that was moderate but significant affected the TCRB CDR3s of Type 1 diabetes patients in all four CD4+ subsets.

This sequence joins TRBV7-2 and TRBJ2-5, with no clear D. This clonotype originated in a woman aged 30 to 39 with type 1 diabetes. Input material: naive CD4+ T cells from blood. The CDR3 region has the DNA TGTGCCAGCAGCTTAGTGGGCCTTCCACTGGGGACCCAGTACTTC. It translates to CASSLVGLPLGTQYF.